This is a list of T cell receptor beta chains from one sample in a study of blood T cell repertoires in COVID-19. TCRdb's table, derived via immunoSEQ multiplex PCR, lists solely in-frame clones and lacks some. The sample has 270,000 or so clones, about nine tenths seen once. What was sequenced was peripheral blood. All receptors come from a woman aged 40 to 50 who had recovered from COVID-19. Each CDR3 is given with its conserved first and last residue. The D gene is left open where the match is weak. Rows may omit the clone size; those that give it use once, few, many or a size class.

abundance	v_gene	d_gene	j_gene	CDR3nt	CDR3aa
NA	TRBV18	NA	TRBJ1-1	TGTGCCAGCTCACCAAATAGGGGGAACACTGAAGCTTTCTTT	CASSPNRGNTEAFF
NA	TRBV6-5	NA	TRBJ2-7	TGTGCCAGCAGGGTACATGGTCTCTACGAGCAGTACTTC	CASRVHGLYEQYF
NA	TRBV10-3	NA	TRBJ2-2	TGTGCCAGCACTGACTACACCGGGGAGCTGTTTTTT	CASTDYTGELFF
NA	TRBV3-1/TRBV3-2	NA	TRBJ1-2	TGTGCCAGCAGGCCTCGAGGGGCGGGATATACCGAGGCATTCTATGGCTACACCTTC	CASRPRGAGYTEAFYGYTF
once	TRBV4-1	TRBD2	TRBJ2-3	TGCGCCAGCAGCTTAGCGGGAACCACAGATACGCAGTATTTT	CASSLAGTTDTQYF
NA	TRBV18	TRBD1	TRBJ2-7	TGTGCCAGCTCTACAGGGGTTGCCTACGAGCAGTACTTC	CASSTGVAYEQYF
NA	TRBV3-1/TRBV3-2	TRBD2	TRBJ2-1	TGTGCCAGCAGCCTATCACCCCGGCGGACTAGCGTATACAATGAGCAGTTCTTC	CASSLSPRRTSVYNEQFF
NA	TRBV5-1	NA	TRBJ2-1	TGCGCCAGCAGCCTACTAGGGATGGTGTCCTACAATGAGCAGTTCTTC	CASSLLGMVSYNEQFF
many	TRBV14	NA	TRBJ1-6	TGTGCCAGCAGCCAAGATTCATTTTCACCCCTCCACTTT	CASSQDSFSPLHF
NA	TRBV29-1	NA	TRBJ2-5	TGCAGCGTCACTCGCCTGGGGGCTTTTCAAGAGACCCAGTACTTC	CSVTRLGAFQETQYF
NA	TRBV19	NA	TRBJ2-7	TGTGCCAGTAGTAGAGGACATGACGGGCTCGAGCAGTACTTC	CASSRGHDGLEQYF
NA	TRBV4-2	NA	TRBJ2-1	TGTGCCAGCAGCCAAGATCCCTATTTGAGCAATGAGCAGTTCTTC	CASSQDPYLSNEQFF
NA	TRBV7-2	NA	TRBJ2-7	TGTGCCAGCAGCTTAGCGCAGGTACGAGAGCAGTACTTC	CASSLAQVREQYF
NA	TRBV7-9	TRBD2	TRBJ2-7	TGTGCCTCTGGGACTAGCGGGAGTGGTGAGCAGTACTTC	CASGTSGSGEQYF
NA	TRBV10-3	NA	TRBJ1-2	TGTGCCATCAGGGGTGCGTCGAGGTTCGCTAACTATGGCTACACCTTC	CAIRGASRFANYGYTF
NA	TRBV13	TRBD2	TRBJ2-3	TGTGCCAGCAGCCCCACGACCCGACTAGCGGCCTTCACAGATACGCAGTATTTT	CASSPTTRLAAFTDTQYF
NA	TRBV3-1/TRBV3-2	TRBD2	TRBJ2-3	TGTGCCAGCAGCCAAGGGACTAGCCAAAAAACTACGCAGTATTTT	CASSQGTSQKTTQYF
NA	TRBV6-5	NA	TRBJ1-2	TGTGCCAGCAGTCCAGGCGGACTCTATGGCTACACCTTC	CASSPGGLYGYTF
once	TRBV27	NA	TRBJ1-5	TGTGCCAGCAGGGGAGGGAACAATCAGCCCCAGCATTTT	CASRGGNNQPQHF
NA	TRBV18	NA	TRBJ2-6	TGTGCCAGCTCACGTGAGGTATTCTCTGGGGCCAACGTCCTGACTTTC	CASSREVFSGANVLTF
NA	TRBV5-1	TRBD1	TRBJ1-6	TGCGCCAGCAGCTTGGGACAGGGGGAGAATTCACCCCTCCACTTT	CASSLGQGENSPLHF
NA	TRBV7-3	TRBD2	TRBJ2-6	TGTGCCAGCAGCTCAGCGGGACTCATCTCTGGGGCCAACGTCCTGACTTTC	CASSSAGLISGANVLTF
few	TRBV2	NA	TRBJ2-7	TGTGCCAGCAGTGTCTCCAGCTACGAGCAGTACTTC	CASSVSSYEQYF
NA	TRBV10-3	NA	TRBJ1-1	TGTGCCATCAGTGAAACGGGGCAGGGGAATACTGAAGCTTTCTTT	CAISETGQGNTEAFF
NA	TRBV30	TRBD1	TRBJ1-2	TGTGCCTGGATGGGACAGGATTCGAACTATGGCTACACCTTC	CAWMGQDSNYGYTF
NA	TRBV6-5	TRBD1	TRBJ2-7	TGTGCCAGCCGCGGGACAGGGGGATTTGAGCAGTACTTC	CASRGTGGFEQYF
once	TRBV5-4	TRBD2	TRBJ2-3	TGTGCCAGCAGCTTGGGGACTAGCGGGAGGGCGACAGATACGCAGTATTTT	CASSLGTSGRATDTQYF
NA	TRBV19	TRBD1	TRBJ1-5	TGTGCCAGTAGTACGAGCCAGGGGGTGGGCAATCAGCCCCAGCATTTT	CASSTSQGVGNQPQHF
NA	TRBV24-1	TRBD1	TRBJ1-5	TGTGCCACCGAGGGGACAGGGGGCAATCAGCCCCAGCATTTT	CATEGTGGNQPQHF
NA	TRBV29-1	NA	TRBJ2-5	TGCAGCGTGACAGGAAACCAAGAGACCCAGTACTTC	CSVTGNQETQYF
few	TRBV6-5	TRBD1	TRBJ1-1	TGTGCCAGCAGACGACAGGGGGAAACTGAAGCTTTCTTT	CASRRQGETEAFF
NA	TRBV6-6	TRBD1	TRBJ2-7	TGTGCCAGCAGCCGCCCGGGACAGACCTCCTACGAGCAGTACTTC	CASSRPGQTSYEQYF
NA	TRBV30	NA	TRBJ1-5	TGTGCCTGGAGTGCCAATAGCAATCAGCCCCAGCATTTT	CAWSANSNQPQHF
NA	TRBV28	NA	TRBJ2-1	TGTGCCAGCAGTTTAGACTTTCCACTCCCAGAGCAGTTCTTC	CASSLDFPLPEQFF
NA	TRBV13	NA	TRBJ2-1	TGTGCCAGCCGGAGCGCGAATGAGCAGTTCTTC	CASRSANEQFF
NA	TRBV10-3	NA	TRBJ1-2	TGTGCCATCAGTAGCGGACAGAACTATGGCTACACCTTC	CAISSGQNYGYTF
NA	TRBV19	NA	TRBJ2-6	TGTGCCAGTAGCAGACTTTCCTCTGGGGCCAACGTCCTGACTTTC	CASSRLSSGANVLTF
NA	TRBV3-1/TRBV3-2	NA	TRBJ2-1	TGTGCCAGCAGCCCCTCTCCCTCCGGGAGCAATGAGCAGTTCTTC	CASSPSPSGSNEQFF
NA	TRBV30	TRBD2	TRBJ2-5	TGTGCCTGGAGTTCGGTAGCGGGACTAGAGACCCAGTACTTC	CAWSSVAGLETQYF
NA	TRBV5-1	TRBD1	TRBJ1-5	TGCGCCAGCAGCTTAACAGGGGGGAGCAATCAGCCCCAGCATTTT	CASSLTGGSNQPQHF
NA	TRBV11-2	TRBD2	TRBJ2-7	TGTGCCAGCAGCTTATCCCTAGCGGGGTCCGGGGACGAGCAGTACTTC	CASSLSLAGSGDEQYF
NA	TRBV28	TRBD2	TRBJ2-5	TGTGCCAGCAGTTTTGGGACCGTCAGCGGGAGTTGGCAGACCCAGTACTTC	CASSFGTVSGSWQTQYF